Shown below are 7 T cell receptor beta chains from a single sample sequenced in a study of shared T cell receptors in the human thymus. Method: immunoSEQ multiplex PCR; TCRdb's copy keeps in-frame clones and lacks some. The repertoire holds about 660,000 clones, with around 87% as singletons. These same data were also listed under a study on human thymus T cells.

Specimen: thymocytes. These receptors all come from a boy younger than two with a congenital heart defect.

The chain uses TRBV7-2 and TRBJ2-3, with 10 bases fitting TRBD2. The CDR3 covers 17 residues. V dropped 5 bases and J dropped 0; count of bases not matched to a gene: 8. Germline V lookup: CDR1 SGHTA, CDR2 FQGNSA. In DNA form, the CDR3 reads TGTGCCAGCAGCCCTAGCGGGGGACGTAATAGCACAGATACGCAGTATTTT. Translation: CASSPSGGRNSTDTQYF.

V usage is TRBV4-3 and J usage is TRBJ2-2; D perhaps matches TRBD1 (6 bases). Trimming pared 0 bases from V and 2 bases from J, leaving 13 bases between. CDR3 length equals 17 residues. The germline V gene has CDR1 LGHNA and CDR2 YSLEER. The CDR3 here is CASSQEGTGHNTGELFF. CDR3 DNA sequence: TGCGCCAGCAGCCAAGAAGGGACGGGACACAACACCGGGGAGCTGTTTTTT.

CDR3 sequence (DNA): TGTGCCAGCAGCCAAGATTCCCCTTTCGGGGAGGGACTCCCTACTAATGAAAAACTGTTTTTT. Translating gives CASSQDSPFGEGLPTNEKLFF. The V and J genes are TRBV14 and TRBJ1-4; D possibly corresponds to TRBD1 (5 bases). Germline CDR1 and CDR2: SGHDN and FVKESK. V was shortened by 0 bases and J by 2 bases, with 25 bases between the two germline ends. CDR3 length: 21 amino acids.

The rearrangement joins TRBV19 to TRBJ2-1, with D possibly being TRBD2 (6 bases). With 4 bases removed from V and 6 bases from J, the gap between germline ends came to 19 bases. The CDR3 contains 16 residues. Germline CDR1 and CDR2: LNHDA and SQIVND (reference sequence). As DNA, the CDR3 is TGTGCCAGTAGTACGTATCTGTTCGGGAGCTCCAATGAGCAGTTCTTC. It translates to CASSTYLFGSSNEQFF.

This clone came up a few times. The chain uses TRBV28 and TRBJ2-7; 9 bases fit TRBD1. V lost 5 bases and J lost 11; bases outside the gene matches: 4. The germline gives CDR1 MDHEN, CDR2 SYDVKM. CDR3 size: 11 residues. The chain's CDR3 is CASSRGTGKYF. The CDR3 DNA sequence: TGTGCCAGCAGTCGCGGGACAGGGAAGTACTTC. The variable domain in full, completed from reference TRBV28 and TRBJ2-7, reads DVKVTQSSRYLVKRTGEKVFLECVQDMDHENMFWYRQDPGLGLRLIYFSYDVKMKEKGDIPEGYSVSREKKERFSLILESASTNQTSMYLCASSRGTGKYFGPGTRLTVT.

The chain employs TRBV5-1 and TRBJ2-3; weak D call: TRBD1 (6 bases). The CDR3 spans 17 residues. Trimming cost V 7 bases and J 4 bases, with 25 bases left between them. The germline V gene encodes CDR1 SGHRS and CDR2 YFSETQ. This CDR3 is CASDRFGYRDDPDTQYF. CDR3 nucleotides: TGCGCCAGCGATAGGTTTGGGTACAGGGATGATCCAGATACGCAGTATTTT. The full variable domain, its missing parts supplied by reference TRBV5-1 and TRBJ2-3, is KAGVTQTPRYLIKTRGQQVTLSCSPISGHRSVSWYQQTPGQGLQFLFEYFSETQRNKGNFPGRFSGRQFSNSRSEMNVSTLELGDSALYLCASDRFGYRDDPDTQYFGPGTRLTVL.

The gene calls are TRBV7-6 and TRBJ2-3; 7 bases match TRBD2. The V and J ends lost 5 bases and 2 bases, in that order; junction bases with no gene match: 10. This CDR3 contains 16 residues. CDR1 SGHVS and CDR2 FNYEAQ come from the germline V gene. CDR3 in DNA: TGTGCCAGCAGCAGAGAGAGCGGGAAAAACACAGATACGCAGTATTTT. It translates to CASSRESGKNTDTQYF.